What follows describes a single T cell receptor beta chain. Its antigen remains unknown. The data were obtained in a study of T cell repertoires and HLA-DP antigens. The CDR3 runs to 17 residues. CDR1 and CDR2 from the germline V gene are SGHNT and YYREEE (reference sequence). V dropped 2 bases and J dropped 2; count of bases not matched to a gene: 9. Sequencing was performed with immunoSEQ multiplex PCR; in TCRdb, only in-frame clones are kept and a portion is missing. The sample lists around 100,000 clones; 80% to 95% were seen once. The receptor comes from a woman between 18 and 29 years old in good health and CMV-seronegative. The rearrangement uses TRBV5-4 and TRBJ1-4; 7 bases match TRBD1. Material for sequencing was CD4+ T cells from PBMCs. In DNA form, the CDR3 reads TGTGCCAGCAGCTTTACCCGACAGGGAAATACTAATGAAAAACTGTTTTTT. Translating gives CASSFTRQGNTNEKLFF.